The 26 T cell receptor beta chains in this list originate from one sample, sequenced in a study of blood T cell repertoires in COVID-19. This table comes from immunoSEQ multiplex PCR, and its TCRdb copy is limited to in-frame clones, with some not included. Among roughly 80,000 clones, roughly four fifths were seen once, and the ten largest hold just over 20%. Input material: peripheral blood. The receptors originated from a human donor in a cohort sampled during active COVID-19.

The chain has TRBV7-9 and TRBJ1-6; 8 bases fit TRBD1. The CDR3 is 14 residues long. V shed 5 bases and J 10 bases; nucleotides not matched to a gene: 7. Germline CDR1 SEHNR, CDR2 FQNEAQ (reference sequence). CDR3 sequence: CASSPRQGHSPLHF. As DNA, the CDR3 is TGTGCCAGCAGCCCGCGACAGGGGCACTCACCCCTCCACTTT.

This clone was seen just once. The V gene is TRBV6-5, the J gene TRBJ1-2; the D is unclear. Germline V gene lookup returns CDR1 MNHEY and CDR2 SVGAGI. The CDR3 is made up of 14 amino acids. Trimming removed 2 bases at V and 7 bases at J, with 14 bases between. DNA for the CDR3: TGTGCCAGCAGTTACGGCGGGCCTGGGCGTGGCTACACCTTC. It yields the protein CASSYGGPGRGYTF.

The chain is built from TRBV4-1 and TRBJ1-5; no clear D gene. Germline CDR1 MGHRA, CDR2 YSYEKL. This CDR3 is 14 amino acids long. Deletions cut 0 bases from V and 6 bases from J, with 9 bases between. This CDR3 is CASSQDAGSQPQHF. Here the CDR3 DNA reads TGCGCCAGCAGCCAAGATGCCGGTTCTCAGCCCCAGCATTTT.

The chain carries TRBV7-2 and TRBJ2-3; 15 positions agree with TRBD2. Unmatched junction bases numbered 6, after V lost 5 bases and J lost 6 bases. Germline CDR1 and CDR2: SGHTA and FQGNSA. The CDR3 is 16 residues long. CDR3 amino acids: CASSPGLAGGFDTQYF. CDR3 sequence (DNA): TGTGCCAGCAGCCCGGGACTAGCGGGAGGCTTTGATACGCAGTATTTT.

CDR3 coding DNA: TGTGCCAGCAGTTTATGGGGACTAGCGGGGGGCCACTACGAGCAGTACTTC. This sequence encodes CASSLWGLAGGHYEQYF. The chain employs TRBV28 and TRBJ2-7; 15 bases fit TRBD2. The CDR3 consists of 17 residues. V lost 0 bases and J lost 3; bases outside the gene matches: 3. The germline V gene encodes CDR1 MDHEN and CDR2 SYDVKM.

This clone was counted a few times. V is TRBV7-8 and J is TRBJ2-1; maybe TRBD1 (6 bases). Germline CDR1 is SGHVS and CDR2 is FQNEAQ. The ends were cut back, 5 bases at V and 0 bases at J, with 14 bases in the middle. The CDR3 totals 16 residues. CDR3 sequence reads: CASSPRTVSSYNEQFF. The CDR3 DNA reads TGTGCCAGCAGCCCGCGGACAGTGAGCTCCTACAATGAGCAGTTCTTC. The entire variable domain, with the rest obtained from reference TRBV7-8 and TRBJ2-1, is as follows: GAGVSQSPRYKVAKRGQDVALRCDPISGHVSLFWYQQALGQGPEFLTYFQNEAQLDKSGLPSDRFFAERPEGSVSTLKIQRTQQEDSAVYLCASSPRTVSSYNEQFFGPGTRLTVL.

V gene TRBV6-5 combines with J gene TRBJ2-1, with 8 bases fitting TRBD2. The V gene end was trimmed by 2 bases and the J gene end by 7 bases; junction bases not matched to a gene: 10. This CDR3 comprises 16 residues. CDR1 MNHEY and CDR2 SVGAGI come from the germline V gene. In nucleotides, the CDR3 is TGTGCCAGCAGTTACCGCAGCGGGGGCCCGGGTAATGAGCAGTTCTTC. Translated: CASSYRSGGPGNEQFF.

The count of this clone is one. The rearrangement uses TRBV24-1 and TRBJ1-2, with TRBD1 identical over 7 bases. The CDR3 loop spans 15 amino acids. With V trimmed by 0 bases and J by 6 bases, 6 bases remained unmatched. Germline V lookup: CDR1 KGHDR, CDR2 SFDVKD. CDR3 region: CATSDLYRGADGYTF. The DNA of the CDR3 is TGTGCCACCAGTGATTTGTACAGGGGAGCGGATGGCTACACCTTC.

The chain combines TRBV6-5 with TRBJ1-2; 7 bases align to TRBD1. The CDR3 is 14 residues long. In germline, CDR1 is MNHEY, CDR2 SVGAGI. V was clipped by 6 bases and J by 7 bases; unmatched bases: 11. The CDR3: CASSLRNRGTGYTF. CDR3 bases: TGTGCCAGCAGCCTGAGGAACAGGGGAACTGGCTACACCTTC.

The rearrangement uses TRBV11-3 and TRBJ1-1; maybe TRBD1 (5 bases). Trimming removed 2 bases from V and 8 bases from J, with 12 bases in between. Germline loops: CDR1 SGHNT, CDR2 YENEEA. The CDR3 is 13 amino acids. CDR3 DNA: TGTGCCAGCAGCTTAATTGATGGGGCAGAAGCTTTCTTT. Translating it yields CASSLIDGAEAFF.

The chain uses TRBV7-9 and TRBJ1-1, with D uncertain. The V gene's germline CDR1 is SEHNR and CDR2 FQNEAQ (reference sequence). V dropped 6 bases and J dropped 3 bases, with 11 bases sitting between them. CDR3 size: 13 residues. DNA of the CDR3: TGTGCCAGCAGTAGAGGCGGGGACACTGAAGCTTTCTTT. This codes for CASSRGGDTEAFF.

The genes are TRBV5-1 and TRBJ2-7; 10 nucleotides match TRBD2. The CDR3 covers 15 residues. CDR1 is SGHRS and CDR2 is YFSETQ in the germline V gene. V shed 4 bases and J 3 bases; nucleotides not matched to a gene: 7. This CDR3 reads CASSDHSSGGYEQYF. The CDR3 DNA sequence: TGCGCCAGCAGCGATCATTCTAGCGGGGGCTACGAGCAGTACTTC.

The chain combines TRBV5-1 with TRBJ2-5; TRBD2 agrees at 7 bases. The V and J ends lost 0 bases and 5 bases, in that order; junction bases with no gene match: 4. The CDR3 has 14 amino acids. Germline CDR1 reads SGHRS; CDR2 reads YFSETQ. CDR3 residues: CASSLERGDETQYF. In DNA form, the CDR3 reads TGCGCCAGCAGCTTGGAACGGGGGGACGAGACCCAGTACTTC.

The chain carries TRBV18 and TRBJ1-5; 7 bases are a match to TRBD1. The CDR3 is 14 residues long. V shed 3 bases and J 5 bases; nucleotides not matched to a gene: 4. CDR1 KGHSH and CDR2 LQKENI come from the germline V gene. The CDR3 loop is CASSPQGEYQPQHF. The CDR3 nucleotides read TGTGCCAGCTCACCTCAGGGGGAGTATCAGCCCCAGCATTTT. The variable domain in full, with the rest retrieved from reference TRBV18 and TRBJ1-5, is NAGVMQNPRHLVRRRGQEARLRCSPMKGHSHVYWYRQLPEEGLKFMVYLQKENIIDESGMPKERFSAEFPKEGPSILRIQQVVRGDSAAYFCASSPQGEYQPQHFGDGTRLSIL.

CDR3 coding DNA: TGTGCCAGCAGCTTAGCCGCGGGCGTTTCCCATGGCTACACCTTC. Translated, it gives CASSLAAGVSHGYTF. The rearrangement joins TRBV7-6 to TRBJ1-2; D not certain. This CDR3 has 15 residues. Trimming pared 0 bases from V and 6 bases from J, leaving 14 bases between. Per germline, CDR1 SGHVS and CDR2 FNYEAQ.

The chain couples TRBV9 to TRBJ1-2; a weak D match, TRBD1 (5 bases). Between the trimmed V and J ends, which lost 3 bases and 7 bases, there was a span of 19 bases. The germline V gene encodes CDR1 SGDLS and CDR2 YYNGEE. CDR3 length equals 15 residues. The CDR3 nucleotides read TGTGCCAGCAGCGCCCCCCTGGGCAGGGTGGTTGGCTACACCTTC. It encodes CASSAPLGRVVGYTF.

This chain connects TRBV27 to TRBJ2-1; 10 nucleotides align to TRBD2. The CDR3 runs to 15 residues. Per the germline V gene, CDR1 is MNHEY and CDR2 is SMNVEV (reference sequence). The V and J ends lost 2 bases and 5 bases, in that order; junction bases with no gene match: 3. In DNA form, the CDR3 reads TGTGCCAGCAGTTTAAGCGGGGGGGCCAACAATGAGCAGTTCTTC. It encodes CASSLSGGANNEQFF.

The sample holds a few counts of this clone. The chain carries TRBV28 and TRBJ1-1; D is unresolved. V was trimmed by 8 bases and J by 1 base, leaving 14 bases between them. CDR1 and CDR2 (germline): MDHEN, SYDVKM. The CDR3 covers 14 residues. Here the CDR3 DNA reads TGTGCCAGCCTTGCCCCGGGGTGGAACACTGAAGCTTTCTTT. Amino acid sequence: CASLAPGWNTEAFF. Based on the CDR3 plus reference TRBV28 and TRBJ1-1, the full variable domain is DVKVTQSSRYLVKRTGEKVFLECVQDMDHENMFWYRQDPGLGLRLIYFSYDVKMKEKGDIPEGYSVSREKKERFSLILESASTNQTSMYLCASLAPGWNTEAFFGQGTRLTVV.

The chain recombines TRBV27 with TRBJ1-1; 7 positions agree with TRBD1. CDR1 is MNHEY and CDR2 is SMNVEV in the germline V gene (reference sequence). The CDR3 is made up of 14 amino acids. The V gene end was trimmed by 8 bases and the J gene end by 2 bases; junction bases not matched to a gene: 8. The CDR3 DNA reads TGTGCCAGCGGGTGGGACAGACGAAACACTGAAGCTTTCTTT. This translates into CASGWDRRNTEAFF.

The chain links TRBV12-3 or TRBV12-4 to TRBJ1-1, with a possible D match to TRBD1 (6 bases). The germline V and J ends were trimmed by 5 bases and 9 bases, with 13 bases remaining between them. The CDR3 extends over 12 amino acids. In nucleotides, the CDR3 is TGTGCCAGCAGTAAACAGGGAAATAAAGCTTTCTTT. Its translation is CASSKQGNKAFF.

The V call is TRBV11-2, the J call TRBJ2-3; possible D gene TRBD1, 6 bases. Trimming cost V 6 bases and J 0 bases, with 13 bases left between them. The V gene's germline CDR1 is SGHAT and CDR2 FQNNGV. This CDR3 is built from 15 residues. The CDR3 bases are TGTGCCAGCAGTCCGAACAGGGTTAGCACAGATACGCAGTATTTT. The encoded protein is CASSPNRVSTDTQYF. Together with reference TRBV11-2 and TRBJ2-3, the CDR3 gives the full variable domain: EAGVAQSPRYKIIEKRQSVAFWCNPISGHATLYWYQQILGQGPKLLIQFQNNGVVDDSQLPKDRFSAERLKGVDSTLKIQPAKLEDSAVYLCASSPNRVSTDTQYFGPGTRLTVL.

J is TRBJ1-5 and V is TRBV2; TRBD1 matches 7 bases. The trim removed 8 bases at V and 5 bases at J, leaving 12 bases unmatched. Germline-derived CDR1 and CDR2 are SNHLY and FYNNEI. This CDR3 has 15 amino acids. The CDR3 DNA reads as TGTGCCAGCTCCGGGACTCCAGGGGGTTATCAGCCCCAGCATTTT. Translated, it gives CASSGTPGGYQPQHF.

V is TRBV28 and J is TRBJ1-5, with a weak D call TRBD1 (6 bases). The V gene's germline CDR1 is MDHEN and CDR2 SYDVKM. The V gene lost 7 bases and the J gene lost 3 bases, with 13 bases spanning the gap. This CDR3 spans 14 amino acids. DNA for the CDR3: TGTGCCAGCACCGGGGGGGCCTACAATCAGCCCCAGCATTTT. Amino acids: CASTGGAYNQPQHF.

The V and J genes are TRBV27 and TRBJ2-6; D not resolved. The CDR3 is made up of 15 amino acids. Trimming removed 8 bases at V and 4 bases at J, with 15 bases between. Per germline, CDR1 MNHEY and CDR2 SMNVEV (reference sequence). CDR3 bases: TGTGCCAGCCGCCCCAAGCTTTTGGGGGCCAACGTCCTGACTTTC. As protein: CASRPKLLGANVLTF.

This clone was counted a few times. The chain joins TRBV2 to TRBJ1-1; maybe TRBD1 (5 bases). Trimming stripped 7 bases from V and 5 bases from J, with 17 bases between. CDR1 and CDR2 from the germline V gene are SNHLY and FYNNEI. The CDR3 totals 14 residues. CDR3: CASTLVGAGTEAFF. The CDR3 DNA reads TGTGCCAGCACCCTGGTAGGGGCCGGGACTGAAGCTTTCTTT.

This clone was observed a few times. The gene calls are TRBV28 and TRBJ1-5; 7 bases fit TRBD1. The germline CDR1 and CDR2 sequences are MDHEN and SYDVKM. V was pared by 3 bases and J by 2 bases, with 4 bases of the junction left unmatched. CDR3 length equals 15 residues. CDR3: CASSFRTGCNQPQHF. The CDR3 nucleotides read TGTGCCAGCAGTTTCCGGACAGGCTGCAATCAGCCCCAGCATTTT.